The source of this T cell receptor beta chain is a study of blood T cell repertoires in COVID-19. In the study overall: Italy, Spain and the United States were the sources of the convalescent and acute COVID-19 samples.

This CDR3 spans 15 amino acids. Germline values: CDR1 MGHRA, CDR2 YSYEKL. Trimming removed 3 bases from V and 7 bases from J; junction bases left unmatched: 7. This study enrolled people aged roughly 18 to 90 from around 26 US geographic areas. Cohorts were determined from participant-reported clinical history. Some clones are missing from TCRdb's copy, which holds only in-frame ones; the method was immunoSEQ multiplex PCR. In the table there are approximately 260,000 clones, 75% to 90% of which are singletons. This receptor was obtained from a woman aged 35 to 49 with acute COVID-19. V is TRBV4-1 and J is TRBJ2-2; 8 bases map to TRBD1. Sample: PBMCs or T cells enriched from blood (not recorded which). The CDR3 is CASSHRTGSGGELFF. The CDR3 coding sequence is TGCGCCAGCAGCCACAGGACAGGGTCTGGCGGGGAGCTGTTTTTT.